Below, one T cell receptor beta chain is given with its context. Its antigen is currently unknown. Germline is not matched at one junction end, which may reflect a read error. This entry comes from a study of T cell responses to AZD1222 COVID-19 vaccine. Study outcomes and limitations: The sample set comprised mostly white British donors with more females, and clonal diversity was possibly underestimated.

TCRdb's table, derived via immunoSEQ multiplex PCR, lists solely in-frame clones and lacks some. Counted here are about 120,000 clones, approximately 87% occurring once; the ten biggest clones make up 8.5% to 12%. Germline CDR1 and CDR2: SGHNT and YYREEE (reference sequence). The CDR3 has 15 amino acids. The sequence came from an adult in good health. Source: peripheral blood, taken on day 0 of AZD1222 vaccination. The chain has TRBV5-4 and TRBJ1-1; possible D gene TRBD1, 5 bases. CDR3 bases: TGTGCCAGCAGCGGACAATCGATCTTGAACGCTGAAGCTTTCTTT. It codes for CASSGQSILNAEAFF.